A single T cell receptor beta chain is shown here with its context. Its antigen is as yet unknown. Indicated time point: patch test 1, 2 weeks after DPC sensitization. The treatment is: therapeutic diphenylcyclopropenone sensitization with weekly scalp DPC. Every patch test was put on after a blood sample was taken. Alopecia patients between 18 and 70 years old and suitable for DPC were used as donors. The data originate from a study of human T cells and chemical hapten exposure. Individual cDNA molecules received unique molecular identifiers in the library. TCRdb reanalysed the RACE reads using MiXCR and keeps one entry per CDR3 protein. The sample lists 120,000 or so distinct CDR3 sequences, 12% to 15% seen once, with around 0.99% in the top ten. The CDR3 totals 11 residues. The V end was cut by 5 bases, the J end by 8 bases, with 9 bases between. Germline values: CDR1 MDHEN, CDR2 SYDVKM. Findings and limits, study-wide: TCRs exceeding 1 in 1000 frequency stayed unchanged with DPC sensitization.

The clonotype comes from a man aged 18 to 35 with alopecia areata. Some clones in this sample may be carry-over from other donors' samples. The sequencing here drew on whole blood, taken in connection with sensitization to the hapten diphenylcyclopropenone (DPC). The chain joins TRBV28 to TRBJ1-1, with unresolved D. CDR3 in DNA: TGTGCCAGCAGTCTCGAAATAGAAGCTTTCTTT. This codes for CASSLEIEAFF.